This note documents a single T cell receptor (beta chain) sequence. The authors reverse transcribed roughly 0.5 to 1 ug RNA with random hexamers. immunoSEQ multiplex PCR amplified TCR beta CDR3 across 54 Vbeta, 13 Jbeta. TCRdb re-called the immunoSEQ multiplex PCR reads with MiXCR, one entry per CDR3 protein. This sample has 84,000 or so distinct CDR3 sequences, with roughly 96% found just once. The data are from a study of CD8 T cells in Susac syndrome. Germline CDR1 reads DFQATT; CDR2 reads SNEGSKA (reference sequence). The V end was cut by 5 bases, the J end by 11 bases, with 15 bases between. CDR3 length equals 11 residues.

The clonotype comes from a human donor with Susac syndrome. Sequencing was carried out using CD8+ T cells from PBMCs. The chain couples TRBV20-1 to TRBJ1-1, with D maybe TRBD1 (6 bases). CDR3 sequence reads: CSADPGRGAFF. CDR3 nucleotide sequence: TGCAGTGCTGACCCGGGCAGGGGCGCTTTCTTT.